The 18 T cell receptor beta chains below come from one sample, sequenced in a study of T-cell memory formation after mild COVID-19. TCRdb re-called the 5' RACE reads with MiXCR, one entry per CDR3 protein. This table has about 470,000 distinct CDR3 sequences, about 23% appearing once. The source material was PBMCs or a T cell subset sorted from them (not recorded which). These receptors were obtained from an adult woman who had mild COVID-19 (a few samples of this study predate the infection). Cell type and time point are not known.

This clonotype was found a few times. CDR3 nucleotide sequence: TGTGCCAGCAGCCCCGTTGGGGGGACTAGTGAACTGTTTTTT. It specifies CASSPVGGTSELFF. The chain employs TRBV7-9 and TRBJ2-2, with TRBD2 matching over 8 bases. CDR1 is SEHNR and CDR2 is FQNEAQ in the germline V gene (reference sequence). The J segment lost 14 bases and the V segment lost 5 bases, leaving 13 bases of the junction unmatched. CDR3 length equals 14 residues.

V is TRBV7-2 and J is TRBJ2-1, with 13 positions matching TRBD2. This CDR3 has 16 amino acids. Germline CDR1 is SGHTA and CDR2 is FQGNSA. V was pared by 8 bases and J by 9 bases, with 13 bases of the junction left unmatched. CDR3 protein: CASSRGGTSGNGEQFF. DNA of the CDR3: TGTGCCAGCTCCCGAGGGGGGACTAGCGGGAACGGTGAGCAGTTCTTC.

This chain uses TRBV11-2 with TRBJ1-1; a weak D match, TRBD1 (6 bases). There are 16 residues in the CDR3. V was cut by 2 bases and J by 4 bases, with 17 bases left in between. Per germline, CDR1 SGHAT and CDR2 FQNNGV. For the CDR3, the DNA is TGTGCCAGCAGCTTAAGAGGGGGTCCGTCGGGCACTGAAGCTTTCTTT. It specifies CASSLRGGPSGTEAFF.

In its sample, this clonotype was seen a few times. The rearrangement links TRBV7-2 to TRBJ1-5; a possible D gene is TRBD1 (6 bases). Trimming pared 3 bases from V and 0 bases from J, leaving 12 bases between. CDR3 size: 16 residues. Germline V gives CDR1 SGHTA, CDR2 FQGNSA. CDR3 nucleotide sequence: TGTGCCAGCAGCTTGACAGGACGATATAGCAATCAGCCCCAGCATTTT. Translation: CASSLTGRYSNQPQHF. Based on the CDR3 plus reference TRBV7-2 and TRBJ1-5, the full variable domain is GAGVSQSPSNKVTEKGKDVELRCDPISGHTALYWYRQSLGQGLEFLIYFQGNSAPDKSGLPSDRFSAERTGGSVSTLTIQRTQQEDSAVYLCASSLTGRYSNQPQHFGDGTRLSIL.

V gene TRBV10-3 combines with J gene TRBJ2-1, with 8 bases that match TRBD2. Germline CDR1 ENHRY, CDR2 SYGVKD. The V gene end was trimmed by 6 bases and the J gene end by 5 bases; junction bases not matched to a gene: 6. CDR3 size: 14 residues. The CDR3, as DNA: TGTGCCATCAGGCCAAGCGGGAGACACAATGAGCAGTTCTTC. It yields the protein CAIRPSGRHNEQFF.

This clonotype has only a few counts. CDR3 nucleotide sequence: TGTGCCAGTAGTATAGGTAGGACAGATACGCAGTATTTT. As protein: CASSIGRTDTQYF. This sequence joins TRBV19 and TRBJ2-3, with no clear D. CDR3 size: 13 residues. CDR1 and CDR2 (germline): LNHDA, SQIVND (reference sequence). The germline V and J ends were trimmed by 1 base and 3 bases, with 5 bases remaining between them.

The chain links TRBV6-5 to TRBJ1-1; 7 nucleotides match TRBD1. The CDR3 loop spans 17 amino acids. The V and J ends lost 6 bases and 0 bases, in that order; junction bases with no gene match: 13. CDR1 and CDR2 (germline): MNHEY, SVGAGI. The CDR3 DNA reads TGTGCCAGCAGGATAGGGAGCGGGACAGTCATGAACACTGAAGCTTTCTTT. Translating gives CASRIGSGTVMNTEAFF.

Notes on this clonotype: At one end the junction does not follow the germline gene, possibly because of a read error. The rearrangement joins TRBV6-1 to TRBJ2-5; 10 positions match TRBD1. Per the germline V gene, CDR1 is MNHNS and CDR2 is SASEGT. This CDR3 comprises 14 residues. CDR3 region: CASSEAFIRDRGDF. CDR3 bases: TGTGCCAGCAGTGAAGCTTTCATCCGGGACAGGGGAGACTTC.

The V call is TRBV6-5, the J call TRBJ1-2, with 9 bases fitting TRBD1. J gave up 2 bases and V 5 bases, and 6 bases lay outside the gene matches. CDR1 MNHEY and CDR2 SVGAGI come from the germline V gene. This CDR3 is built from 15 residues. DNA for the CDR3: TGTGCCAGCAGTGACCCGGGACAGGGAAACTATGGCTACACCTTC. Protein product: CASSDPGQGNYGYTF.

The rearrangement links TRBV2 to TRBJ2-1, with D uncertain. Trimming removed 4 bases from V and 4 bases from J, with 14 bases in between. The germline CDR1 and CDR2 sequences are SNHLY and FYNNEI. The CDR3 is 15 amino acids. The CDR3 DNA reads TGTGCCAGCAGTGGGGTCGCAGAGCCTTACAATGAGCAGTTCTTC. Translation gives CASSGVAEPYNEQFF.

This clonotype has more than one count but fewer than ten. The gene calls are TRBV5-1 and TRBJ2-1; D uncertain. The CDR3 covers 14 residues. CDR1 is SGHRS and CDR2 is YFSETQ in the germline V gene. Trimming removed 2 bases from V and 5 bases from J, with 11 bases in between. This chain's CDR3 is CASSLNARDNEQFF. The DNA for the CDR3 is TGCGCCAGCAGCTTAAATGCCCGGGACAATGAGCAGTTCTTC.

The table lists this clonotype with a few counts. This rearrangement joins TRBV10-3 to TRBJ2-7; 8 nucleotides match TRBD1. In germline, CDR1 is ENHRY, CDR2 SYGVKD. Unmatched junction bases numbered 5, after V lost 4 bases and J lost 0 bases. CDR3 size: 15 residues. The CDR3 bases are TGTGCCATCAGTGGGGGACAGGTAAACTCCTACGAGCAGTACTTC. Protein sequence: CAISGGQVNSYEQYF.

Only a few counts were recorded for this clonotype. CDR3 loop: CASSLVSRGRDSSYNEQFF. Written as DNA, the CDR3 is TGTGCCAGCAGCTTAGTCTCGCGAGGTCGGGACTCGTCCTACAATGAGCAGTTCTTC. V gene TRBV7-8 combines with J gene TRBJ2-1, with a tentative D call TRBD2 (6 bases). The V end was cut by 1 base, the J end by 1 base, with 20 bases between. CDR3 length equals 19 residues. Per the germline V gene, CDR1 is SGHVS and CDR2 is FQNEAQ. Filled out from reference TRBV7-8 and TRBJ2-1, the complete variable domain reads GAGVSQSPRYKVAKRGQDVALRCDPISGHVSLFWYQQALGQGPEFLTYFQNEAQLDKSGLPSDRFFAERPEGSVSTLKIQRTQQEDSAVYLCASSLVSRGRDSSYNEQFFGPGTRLTVL.

This chain connects TRBV5-1 to TRBJ1-5, with 9 positions matching TRBD1. The CDR3 sequence is 16 residues long. Trimming at V came to 4 bases and at J to 4 bases, leaving 9 bases not matched to a gene. Looked up from germline, CDR1 is SGHRS and CDR2 is YFSETQ. CDR3 amino acids: CASSPGTGSDNQPQHF. The CDR3 bases are TGCGCCAGCAGCCCCGGGACAGGGTCGGATAATCAGCCCCAGCATTTT.

Only a few counts were recorded for this clonotype. The genes are TRBV12-3 or TRBV12-4 and TRBJ1-1, with TRBD1 as a possible D gene (6 bases). CDR3 length equals 12 residues. Trimming stripped 6 bases from V and 11 bases from J, with 16 bases between. Here the CDR3 reads CASSQGGIRAFF. The CDR3 nucleotides read TGTGCCAGCAGCCAAGGGGGAATAAGGGCTTTCTTT.

The CDR3 nucleotides read TGCGCCAGCAGCTTGCGATCCCCCCCCGGTTTCAGGGACTCCTTCCTGAGCACAGATACGCAGTATTTT. It yields the protein CASSLRSPPGFRDSFLSTDTQYF. The chain couples TRBV5-1 to TRBJ2-3; TRBD2 might be the D (6 bases). Trimming pared 1 base from V and 0 bases from J, leaving 33 bases between. CDR1 and CDR2 (germline): SGHRS, YFSETQ. CDR3 length: 23 amino acids.

This clonotype was detected many times. The rearrangement links TRBV6-2 or TRBV6-3 to TRBJ2-7; a possible D gene is TRBD1 (6 bases). Germline-derived CDR1 and CDR2 are MNHEY and SVGEGT. Trimming pared 6 bases from V and 5 bases from J, leaving 20 bases between. This CDR3 spans 15 amino acids. The DNA for the CDR3 is TGTGCCAGCAGAAATGTCCAGGGGATGGGCGACGAGCAGTACTTC. Its translation: CASRNVQGMGDEQYF.

The rearrangement joins TRBV5-1 to TRBJ1-2, with D maybe TRBD1 (6 bases). The CDR3 is made up of 15 amino acids. The ends were cut back, 1 base at V and 0 bases at J, with 10 bases in the middle. Germline CDR1 SGHRS, CDR2 YFSETQ. Here the CDR3 DNA reads TGCGCCAGCAGCTTGAGGGGGGACCCTAACTATGGCTACACCTTC. This codes for CASSLRGDPNYGYTF.